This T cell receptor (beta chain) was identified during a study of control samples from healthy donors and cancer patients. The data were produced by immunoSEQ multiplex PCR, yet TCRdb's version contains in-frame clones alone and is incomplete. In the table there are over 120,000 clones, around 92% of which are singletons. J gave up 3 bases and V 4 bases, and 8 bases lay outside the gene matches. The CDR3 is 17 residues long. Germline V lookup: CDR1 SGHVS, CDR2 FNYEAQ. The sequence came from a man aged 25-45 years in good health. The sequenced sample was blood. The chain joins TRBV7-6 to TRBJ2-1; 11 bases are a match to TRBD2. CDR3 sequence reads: CASSSSFTSGGYNEQFF. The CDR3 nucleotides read TGTGCCAGCAGCTCCTCCTTCACTAGCGGGGGCTACAATGAGCAGTTCTTC.